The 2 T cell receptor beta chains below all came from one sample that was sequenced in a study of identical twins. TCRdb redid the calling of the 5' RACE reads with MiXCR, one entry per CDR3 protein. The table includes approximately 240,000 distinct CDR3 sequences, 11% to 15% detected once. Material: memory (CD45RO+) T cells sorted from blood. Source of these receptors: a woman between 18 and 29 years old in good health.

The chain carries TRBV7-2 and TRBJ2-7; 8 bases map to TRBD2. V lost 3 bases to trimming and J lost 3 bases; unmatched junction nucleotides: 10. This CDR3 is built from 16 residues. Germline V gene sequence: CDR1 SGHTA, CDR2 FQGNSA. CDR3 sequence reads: CASSFTSSGSGYEQYF. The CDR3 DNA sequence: TGTGCCAGCAGCTTTACTTCCAGCGGGAGCGGCTACGAGCAGTACTTC.

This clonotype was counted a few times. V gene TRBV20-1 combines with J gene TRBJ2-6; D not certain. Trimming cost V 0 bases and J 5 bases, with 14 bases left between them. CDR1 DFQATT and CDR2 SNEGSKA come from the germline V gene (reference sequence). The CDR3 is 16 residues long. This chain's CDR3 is CSARDRARLRANVLTF. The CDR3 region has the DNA TGCAGTGCTAGAGATCGGGCCAGGCTGAGGGCCAACGTCCTGACTTTC.